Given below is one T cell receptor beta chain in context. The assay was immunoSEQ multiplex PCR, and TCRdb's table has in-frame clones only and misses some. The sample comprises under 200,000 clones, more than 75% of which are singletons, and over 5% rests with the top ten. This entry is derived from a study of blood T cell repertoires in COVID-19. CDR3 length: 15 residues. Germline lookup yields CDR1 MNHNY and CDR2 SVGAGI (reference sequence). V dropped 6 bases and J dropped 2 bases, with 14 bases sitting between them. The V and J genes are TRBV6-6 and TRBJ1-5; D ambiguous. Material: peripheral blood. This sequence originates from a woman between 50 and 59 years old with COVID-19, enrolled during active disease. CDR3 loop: CASSRGDAGNQPQHF. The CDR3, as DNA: TGTGCCAGCAGCCGCGGAGATGCGGGCAATCAGCCCCAGCATTTT.